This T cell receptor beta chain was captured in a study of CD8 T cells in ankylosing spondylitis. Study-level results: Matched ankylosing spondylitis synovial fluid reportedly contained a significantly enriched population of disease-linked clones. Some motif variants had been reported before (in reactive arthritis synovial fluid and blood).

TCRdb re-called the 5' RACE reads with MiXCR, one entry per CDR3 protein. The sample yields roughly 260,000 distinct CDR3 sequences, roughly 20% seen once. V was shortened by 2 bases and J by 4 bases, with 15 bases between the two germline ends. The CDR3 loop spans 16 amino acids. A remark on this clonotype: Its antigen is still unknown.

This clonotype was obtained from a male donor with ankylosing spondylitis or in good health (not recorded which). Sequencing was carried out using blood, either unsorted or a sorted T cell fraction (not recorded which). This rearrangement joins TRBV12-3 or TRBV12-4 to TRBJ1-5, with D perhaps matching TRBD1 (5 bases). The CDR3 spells CASSLYGTGVNQPQHF. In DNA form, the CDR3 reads TGTGCCAGCAGTTTATATGGAACAGGAGTAAATCAGCCCCAGCATTTT.